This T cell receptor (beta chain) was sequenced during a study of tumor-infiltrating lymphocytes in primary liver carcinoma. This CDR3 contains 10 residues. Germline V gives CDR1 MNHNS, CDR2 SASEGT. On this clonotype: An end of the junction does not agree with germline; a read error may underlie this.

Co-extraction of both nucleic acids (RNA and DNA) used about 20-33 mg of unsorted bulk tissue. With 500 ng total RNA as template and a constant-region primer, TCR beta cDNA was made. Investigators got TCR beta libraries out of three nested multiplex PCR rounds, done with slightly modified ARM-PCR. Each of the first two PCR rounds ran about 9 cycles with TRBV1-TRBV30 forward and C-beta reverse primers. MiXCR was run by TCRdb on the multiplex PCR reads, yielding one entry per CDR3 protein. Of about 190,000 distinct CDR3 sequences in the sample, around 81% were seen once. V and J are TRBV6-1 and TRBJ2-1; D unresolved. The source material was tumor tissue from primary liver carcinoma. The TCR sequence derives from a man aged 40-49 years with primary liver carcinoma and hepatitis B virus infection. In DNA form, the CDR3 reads TGTGCCAGCAGCTACAGTGAGCAGTTATTC. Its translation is CASSYSEQLF.